A selection of T cell receptor beta chains follows, all from one sample in a study of T cells after yellow fever vaccination. One entry per CDR3 protein, called by TCRdb with MiXCR from the 5' RACE reads. In the table there are 250,000 to 400,000 distinct CDR3 sequences, approximately 4% of which are singletons. The material sequenced was PBMCs, taken 5 days after the yellow fever booster vaccination. These receptor sequences come from a man younger than 30 who received the YFV17D yellow fever vaccine. The CDR3 runs from the conserved cysteine through the conserved F or W. A D gene is named only where the DNA matches it firmly. Only part of the rows carry a size: once, few, many, or a class if the clone is expanded.

D gene,V gene,J gene,clone size,CDR3 protein,CDR3 DNA
TRBD2,TRBV28,TRBJ2-7,many,CASSLVRGGIYEQYF,TGTGCCAGCAGCTTAGTTCGGGGGGGAATCTACGAGCAGTACTTC
TRBD1,TRBV12-5,TRBJ1-5,few,CASGPGGSRQPQHF,TGTGCTAGTGGCCCAGGGGGTTCTCGACAGCCCCAGCATTTT
.,TRBV28,TRBJ2-6,few,CASSFPDSSGANVLTF,TGTGCCAGCAGTTTCCCCGACAGCTCTGGGGCCAACGTCCTGACTTTC
.,TRBV7-2,TRBJ2-5,many,CASSFRTGEETQYF,TGTGCCAGCAGCTTTAGGACGGGAGAAGAGACCCAGTACTTC
.,TRBV18,TRBJ2-5,many,CASSPVGGETQYF,TGTGCCAGCTCACCAGTCGGAGGGGAGACCCAGTACTTC
.,TRBV2,TRBJ2-3,few,CASSHRAPSTDTQYF,TGTGCCAGCAGCCACAGGGCCCCTAGCACAGATACGCAGTATTTT
.,TRBV5-1,TRBJ2-2,.,CASSPLQLANTGELFF,TGCGCCAGCAGCCCACTACAGCTTGCGAACACCGGGGAGCTGTTTTTT
TRBD1,TRBV30,TRBJ2-7,many,CAWSVGTGVPYEQYF,TGTGCCTGGAGTGTAGGGACAGGAGTACCCTACGAGCAGTACTTC
.,TRBV6-5,TRBJ1-6,many,CASSYGGHNSPLHF,TGTGCCAGCAGTTACGGGGGACATAATTCACCCCTCCACTTT
.,TRBV7-2,TRBJ2-3,few,CASSLLGGRADTQYF,TGTGCCAGCAGCTTGTTGGGGGGCCGGGCAGATACGCAGTATTTT
TRBD2,TRBV20-1,TRBJ2-1,many,CSARGTSGLARDEQFF,TGCAGTGCTAGAGGGACTAGCGGCCTGGCGAGGGATGAGCAGTTCTTC
.,TRBV28,TRBJ1-5,many,CASSLRAASNQPQHF,TGTGCCAGCAGTTTAAGGGCGGCTAGCAATCAGCCCCAGCATTTT
.,TRBV5-1,TRBJ2-2,.,CASSFWGSGELFF,TGCGCCAGCAGCTTTTGGGGATCCGGGGAGCTGTTTTTT
.,TRBV6-2/TRBV6-3,TRBJ1-1,few,CASSYTQEAFF,TGTGCCAGCAGTTACACCCAAGAAGCTTTCTTT
.,TRBV19,TRBJ1-1,many,CASIFLDRGNTEAFF,TGTGCCAGTATCTTCCTGGACCGGGGGAACACTGAAGCTTTCTTT
TRBD1,TRBV12-3/TRBV12-4,TRBJ1-4,few,CASRGQALNEKLFF,TGTGCCAGCAGAGGACAGGCACTTAATGAAAAACTGTTTTTT
.,TRBV7-2,TRBJ2-5,few,CASSFMGSPQETQYF,TGTGCCAGCAGCTTCATGGGGTCCCCCCAAGAGACCCAGTACTTC
.,TRBV5-1,TRBJ2-1,many,CASSTDAGRSSYNEQFF,TGCGCCAGCAGCACGGACGCGGGCAGGAGCTCCTACAATGAGCAGTTCTTC
.,TRBV12-3/TRBV12-4,TRBJ2-1,many,CASSPTLDSYNEQFF,TGTGCCAGCAGCCCTACTCTGGACAGCTACAATGAGCAGTTCTTC
.,TRBV18,TRBJ2-3,few,CASSLLPPGIGSDTQYF,TGTGCCAGCTCACTTCTCCCCCCCGGGATTGGGTCGGATACGCAGTATTTT
TRBD1,TRBV5-1,TRBJ1-1,many,CASSLADPGQGAEAFF,TGCGCCAGCAGCTTGGCGGACCCGGGACAGGGCGCTGAAGCTTTCTTT
.,TRBV6-2/TRBV6-3,TRBJ1-1,.,CASSYTTEAFF,TGTGCCAGCAGTTACACCACTGAAGCTTTCTTT
TRBD1,TRBV28,TRBJ2-3,many,CASSPAGGEDTQYF,TGTGCCAGCAGCCCAGCAGGGGGCGAGGATACGCAGTATTTT
TRBD1,TRBV12-3/TRBV12-4,TRBJ2-1,.,CASSLLDRNNEQFF,TGTGCCAGCAGTCTCCTGGACAGGAACAATGAGCAGTTCTTC
.,TRBV25-1,TRBJ1-6,few,CASSAVYNSPLHF,TGTGCCAGCAGTGCTGTCTATAATTCACCCCTCCACTTT
TRBD1,TRBV6-6,TRBJ1-6,once,CASAQGSPLHF,TGTGCCAGCGCACAGGGGTCACCCCTCCACTTT
.,TRBV6-2/TRBV6-3,TRBJ2-6,few,CATLIQGYSPGANVLTF,TGTGCCACCTTAATACAGGGTTATAGCCCTGGGGCCAACGTCCTGACTTTC
.,TRBV28,TRBJ1-1,.,CASIEQTRAQAFF,TGTGCCAGCATAGAACAGACCCGGGCTCAAGCTTTCTTT
TRBD2,TRBV4-2,TRBJ2-1,few,CASSQGSGVISYNEQFF,TGTGCCAGCAGCCAAGGTAGCGGGGTCATCTCCTACAATGAGCAGTTCTTC
.,TRBV30,TRBJ1-3,.,CAWSGGENGNTIYF,TGTGCCTGGAGTGGGGGGGAGAATGGAAACACCATATATTTT
TRBD1,TRBV5-4,TRBJ1-2,many,CASSLESRGRNGYTF,TGTGCCAGCAGCTTGGAATCCAGGGGGCGAAATGGCTACACCTTC
.,TRBV5-1,TRBJ2-3,many,CASSLVADTQYF,TGTGCCAGCAGCTTAGTAGCAGATACGCAGTATTTT
.,TRBV15,TRBJ1-5,few,CATSMAWDQPQHF,TGTGCCACCAGCATGGCCTGGGATCAGCCCCAGCATTTT
.,TRBV7-9,TRBJ2-1,few,CASTLGPYEQFF,TGTGCCAGCACCTTGGGCCCCTATGAGCAGTTCTTC
.,TRBV6-2/TRBV6-3,TRBJ1-5,few,CASRSVGTDQPQHF,TGTGCCAGCAGAAGCGTCGGAACGGACCAGCCCCAGCATTTT